Described below is a single T cell receptor beta chain sequence and its context. What it binds is unknown. These data are taken from a study of Graves' ophthalmopathy and Graves' hyperthyroidism. Amplification targeted the TCR beta CDR3 regions, with RNA transcripts as the source material. First-round RT-PCR with HTBI primers preceded a second-round multiplex PCR. TCRdb used MiXCR to reprocess the multiplex PCR reads, holding one entry per CDR3 protein. The sample shows about 58,000 distinct CDR3 sequences, less than 65% of them seen only once. Findings and caveats of the study: Discriminating ophthalmopathy from stable hyperthyroidism, a 13-signature model attained a sensitivity of about 85% and a specificity of around 83%. Most expanded clonotypes in thyroid above 0.001 frequency also showed up in blood.

This receptor was identified in an adult woman with Graves' ophthalmopathy. The sequenced material came from peripheral blood.

The CDR3 nucleotides are TGCGCCAGCAGCGTGGGACAGGGGCCCCAAGAGACCCAGTACTTC. This encodes CASSVGQGPQETQYF. V usage is TRBV5-1 and J usage is TRBJ2-5; 10 bases fit TRBD1. The CDR3 has 15 amino acids. Germline-derived CDR1 and CDR2 are SGHRS and YFSETQ. With V trimmed by 4 bases and J by 1 base, 4 bases remained unmatched.